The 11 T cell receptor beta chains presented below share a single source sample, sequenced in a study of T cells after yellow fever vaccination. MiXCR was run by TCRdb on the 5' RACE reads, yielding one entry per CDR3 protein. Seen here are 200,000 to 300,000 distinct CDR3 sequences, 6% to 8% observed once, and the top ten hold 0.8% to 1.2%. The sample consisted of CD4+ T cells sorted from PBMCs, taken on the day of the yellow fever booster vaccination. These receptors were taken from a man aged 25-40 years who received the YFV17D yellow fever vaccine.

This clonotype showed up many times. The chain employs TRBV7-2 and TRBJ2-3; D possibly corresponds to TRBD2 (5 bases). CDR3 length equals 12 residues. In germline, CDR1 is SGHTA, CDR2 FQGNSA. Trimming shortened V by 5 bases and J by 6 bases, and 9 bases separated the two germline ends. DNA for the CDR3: TGTGCCAGCAGCGCCCGGACTGATACGCAGTATTTT. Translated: CASSARTDTQYF.

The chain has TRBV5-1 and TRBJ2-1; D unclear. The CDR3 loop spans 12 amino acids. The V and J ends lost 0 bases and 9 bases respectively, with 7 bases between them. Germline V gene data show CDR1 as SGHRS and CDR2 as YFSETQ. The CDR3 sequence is CASSLVSPEQFF. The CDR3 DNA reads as TGCGCCAGCAGCTTGGTTAGCCCTGAGCAGTTCTTC.

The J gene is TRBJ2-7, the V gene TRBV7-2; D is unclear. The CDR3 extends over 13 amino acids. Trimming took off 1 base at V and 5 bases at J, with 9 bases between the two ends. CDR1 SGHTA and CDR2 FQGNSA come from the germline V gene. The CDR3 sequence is CASSLELSDEQYF. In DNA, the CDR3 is TGTGCCAGCAGCTTAGAGCTATCCGACGAGCAGTACTTC.

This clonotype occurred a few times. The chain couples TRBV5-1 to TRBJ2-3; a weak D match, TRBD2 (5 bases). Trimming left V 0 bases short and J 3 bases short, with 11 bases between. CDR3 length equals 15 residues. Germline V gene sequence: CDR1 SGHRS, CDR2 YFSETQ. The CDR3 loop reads CASSLAGEGTDTQYF. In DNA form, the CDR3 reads TGCGCCAGCAGCTTGGCCGGAGAGGGAACAGATACGCAGTATTTT.

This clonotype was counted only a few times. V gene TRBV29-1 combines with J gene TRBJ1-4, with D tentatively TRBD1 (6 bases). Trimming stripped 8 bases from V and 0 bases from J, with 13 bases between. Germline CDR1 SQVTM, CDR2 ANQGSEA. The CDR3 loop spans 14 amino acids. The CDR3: CSILEGATNEKLFF. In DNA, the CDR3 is TGCAGCATTCTTGAGGGGGCAACTAATGAAAAACTGTTTTTT.

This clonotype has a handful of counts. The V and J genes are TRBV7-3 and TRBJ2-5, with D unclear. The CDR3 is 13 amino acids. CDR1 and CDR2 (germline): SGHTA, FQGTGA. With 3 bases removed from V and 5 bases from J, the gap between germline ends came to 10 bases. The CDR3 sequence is CASSFSPGETQYF. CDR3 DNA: TGTGCCAGCAGCTTTAGCCCCGGGGAGACCCAGTACTTC.

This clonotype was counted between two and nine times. For the CDR3, the DNA is TGTGCCAGCAGTTACCTTACTGTGAACACCGGGGAGCTGTTTTTT. It specifies CASSYLTVNTGELFF. The chain links TRBV6-2 or TRBV6-3 to TRBJ2-2; no firm D call. V lost 2 bases to trimming and J lost 1 base, with 8 bases between them. The germline gives CDR1 MNHEY, CDR2 SVGEGT. This CDR3 spans 15 amino acids.

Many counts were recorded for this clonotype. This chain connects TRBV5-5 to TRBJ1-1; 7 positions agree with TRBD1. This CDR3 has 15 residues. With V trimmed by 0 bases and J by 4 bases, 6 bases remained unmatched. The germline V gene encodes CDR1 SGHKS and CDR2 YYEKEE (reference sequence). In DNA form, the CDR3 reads TGTGCCAGCAGCTTGGGCCCAGGGGGAGGCACTGAAGCTTTCTTT. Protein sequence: CASSLGPGGGTEAFF.

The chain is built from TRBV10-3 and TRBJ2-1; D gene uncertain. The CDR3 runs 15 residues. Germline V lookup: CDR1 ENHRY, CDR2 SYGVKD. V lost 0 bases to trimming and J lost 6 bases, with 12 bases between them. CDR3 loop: CAISESRPLSNEQFF. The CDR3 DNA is TGTGCCATCAGTGAGTCGAGGCCTCTGAGCAATGAGCAGTTCTTC.

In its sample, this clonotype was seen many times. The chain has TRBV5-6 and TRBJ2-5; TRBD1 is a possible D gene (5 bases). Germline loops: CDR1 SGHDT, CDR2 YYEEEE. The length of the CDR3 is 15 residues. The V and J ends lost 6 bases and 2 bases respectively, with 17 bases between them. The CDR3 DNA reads TGTGCCAGCACCCTTCCAGGGATGGCGCAAGAGACCCAGTACTTC. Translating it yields CASTLPGMAQETQYF. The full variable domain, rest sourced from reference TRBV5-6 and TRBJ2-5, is DAGVTQSPTHLIKTRGQQVTLRCSPKSGHDTVSWYQQALGQGPQFIFQYYEEEERQRGNFPDRFSGHQFPNYSSELNVNALLLGDSALYLCASTLPGMAQETQYFGPGTRLLVL.

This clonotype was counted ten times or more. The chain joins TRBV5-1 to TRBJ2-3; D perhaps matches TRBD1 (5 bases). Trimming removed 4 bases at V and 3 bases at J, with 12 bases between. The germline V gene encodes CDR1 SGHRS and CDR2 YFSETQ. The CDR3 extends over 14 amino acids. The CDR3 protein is CASSVQGDTDTQYF. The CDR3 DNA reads TGCGCCAGCAGCGTTCAGGGTGATACAGATACGCAGTATTTT.